The 29 T cell receptor beta chains presented below share a single source sample, sequenced in a study of vaccination and CD4 T cells after COVID-19. As for treatment: approximately 9-day PBMC culture with coronavirus spike peptide pools or control peptides (ViraFEST assay). Their target antigens are unknown. Cultured CD4+ T cell DNA was sequenced using the Oncomine TCR Beta short-read assay. MiXCR, applied by TCRdb to the PCR reads, yields one record per CDR3 protein. The data show approximately 12,000 distinct CDR3 sequences, roughly 56% seen once. The sample was CD4+ T cells from blood, cultured in vitro. These receptors originate from a human donor who had recovered from COVID-19.

This clonotype was detected once. The rearrangement links TRBV24-1 to TRBJ2-5, with 7 bases fitting TRBD2. This CDR3 region has 14 residues. J lost 1 base, V lost 5 bases, and 3 bases had no gene match. Per germline, CDR1 KGHDR and CDR2 SFDVKD. CDR3 sequence reads: CATSVGGSQETQYF. The CDR3 bases are TGTGCCACCAGTGTTGGCGGGAGCCAAGAGACCCAGTACTTC.

The chain joins TRBV24-1 to TRBJ2-1; a possible D gene is TRBD2 (7 bases). CDR3 size: 14 residues. Trimming removed 10 bases from V and 6 bases from J, with 18 bases in between. Germline-derived CDR1 and CDR2 are KGHDR and SFDVKD. CDR3 sequence reads: CATRNPGEGNEQFF. CDR3 sequence (DNA): TGTGCCACAAGGAACCCAGGGGAGGGCAATGAGCAGTTCTTC.

The chain uses TRBV20-1 and TRBJ2-5; a possible D gene is TRBD2 (5 bases). Germline V gives CDR1 DFQATT, CDR2 SNEGSKA (reference sequence). The CDR3 has 12 residues. The V and J ends lost 6 bases and 2 bases respectively, with 10 bases between them. CDR3 residues: CSAAWEQETQYF. The CDR3 nucleotides read TGCAGTGCCGCCTGGGAGCAAGAGACCCAGTACTTC.

The rearrangement links TRBV7-8 to TRBJ2-5, with D perhaps TRBD2 (6 bases). Between the trimmed V and J ends, which lost 2 bases and 5 bases, there was a span of 12 bases. CDR1 SGHVS and CDR2 FQNEAQ come from the germline V gene. This CDR3 contains 14 residues. The CDR3 spells CASSLLGDLETQYF. The CDR3 DNA follows: TGTGCCAGCAGCTTATTGGGGGACTTGGAGACCCAGTACTTC.

This clonotype was counted between two and nine times. The J gene is TRBJ1-5, the V gene TRBV28; 7 bases are shared with TRBD1. The trim removed 5 bases at V and 5 bases at J, leaving 6 bases unmatched. CDR3 length equals 14 residues. Germline-derived CDR1 and CDR2 are MDHEN and SYDVKM. The CDR3 sequence is CASSPGGGDQPQHF. CDR3 DNA sequence: TGTGCCAGCAGTCCCGGAGGGGGCGATCAGCCCCAGCATTTT.

This clonotype was counted once. The CDR3 reads CASSDSWDQPQHF. CDR3 DNA sequence: TGTGCCAGCAGTGACTCTTGGGATCAGCCCCAGCATTTT. The gene calls are TRBV6-4 and TRBJ1-5; D call uncertain. This CDR3 has 13 amino acids. Per germline, CDR1 MRHNA and CDR2 SNTAGT. Deletions cut 0 bases from V and 5 bases from J, with 5 bases between.

In this sample, this clonotype turned up a few times. The gene calls are TRBV19 and TRBJ2-3, with 12 bases identical to TRBD2. Germline lookup yields CDR1 LNHDA and CDR2 SQIVND (reference sequence). CDR3 size: 16 residues. V shed 8 bases and J 0 bases; nucleotides not matched to a gene: 6. CDR3 coding DNA: TGTGCCAGTCGATGGACTAGCGGGATTAGCACAGATACGCAGTATTTT. Translation gives CASRWTSGISTDTQYF.

Points on this clonotype: One end of the junction is discordant with germline, which a read error may explain. The CDR3 DNA reads as TGTGCCGGCAGCGAGAAGTATCAAACCGGGACTACCTACACCGGGGAGCTGTTTTTT. This encodes CAGSEKYQTGTTYTGELFF. The rearrangement links TRBV11-1 to TRBJ2-2, with TRBD2 matching 7 bases. The germline gives CDR1 SGHAT, CDR2 FQDESV (reference sequence). This CDR3 has 19 residues.

The chain recombines TRBV7-9 with TRBJ2-7; D perhaps matches TRBD2 (6 bases). The CDR3 is made up of 14 amino acids. The V gene lost 2 bases and the J gene lost 6 bases, with 14 bases spanning the gap. Germline loops: CDR1 SEHNR, CDR2 FQNEAQ (reference sequence). CDR3 sequence (DNA): TGTGCCAGCAGCTTAACTATGCAGGGAGGCGAGCAGTACTTC. As protein: CASSLTMQGGEQYF.

This clonotype was counted between two and nine times. It may be a read error: a sequence one base away is much more abundant. The CDR3 nucleotides read TGTGCCAGTAGTATCTGGTTAGGGAGGAACACTGAAGCTTTCTTT. Protein: CASSIWLGRNTEAFF. This chain uses TRBV19 with TRBJ1-1; no reliable D call. Germline V gene lookup returns CDR1 LNHDA and CDR2 SQIVND (reference sequence). Trimming took off 3 bases at V and 1 base at J, with 12 bases between the two ends. The CDR3 sequence is 15 residues long.

This clonotype was seen a few times. The CDR3 is CAISGFTETSGTDTQYF. In DNA, the CDR3 is TGTGCCATCAGTGGGTTTACCGAGACTAGCGGCACAGATACGCAGTATTTT. The rearrangement links TRBV10-3 to TRBJ2-3, with 8 bases matching TRBD2. Germline V lookup: CDR1 ENHRY, CDR2 SYGVKD. The CDR3 spans 17 residues. The V segment lost 4 bases and the J segment 1 base; nucleotides outside the gene matches: 10.

By frequency in the sample, this clonotype is large. The J gene is TRBJ1-5, the V gene TRBV2; D ambiguous. Germline V lookup: CDR1 SNHLY, CDR2 FYNNEI. The CDR3 runs 11 residues. V was pared by 4 bases and J by 6 bases, with 4 bases between. In nucleotides, the CDR3 is TGTGCCAGCAGTGTAGGTCAGCCCCAGCATTTT. Its translation is CASSVGQPQHF.

CDR3 sequence: CASSLGLVGKNTEAFF. The CDR3 coding sequence is TGTGCCAGCAGCTTAGGCCTTGTGGGCAAGAACACTGAAGCTTTCTTT. The rearrangement uses TRBV7-9 and TRBJ1-1; no clear D. The V end lost 1 base, the J end lost 1 base, and 13 bases lay between the germline ends. Germline assignment: CDR1 SEHNR and CDR2 FQNEAQ (reference sequence). The CDR3 is made up of 16 amino acids.

V usage is TRBV6-2 or TRBV6-3 and J usage is TRBJ2-7; tentative D call: TRBD2 (6 bases). The germline CDR1 and CDR2 sequences are MNHEY and SVGEGT. The CDR3 extends over 16 amino acids. Trimming shortened V by 6 bases and J by 1 base, and 19 bases separated the two germline ends. The CDR3 bases are TGTGCCAGCAGCTACGGTCACGCTAGCGATTCCTACGAGCAGTACTTC. As protein: CASSYGHASDSYEQYF.

This chain joins TRBV19 and TRBJ2-2; D is undetermined. Deletions cut 4 bases from V and 7 bases from J, with 10 bases between. This CDR3 has 13 residues. Germline loops: CDR1 LNHDA, CDR2 SQIVND (reference sequence). DNA for the CDR3: TGTGCCAGTAGTAACAAGCGCGGCGGGGAGCTGTTTTTT. Its translation: CASSNKRGGELFF.

This clonotype appeared a single time. The rearrangement uses TRBV7-8 and TRBJ2-2; 12 bases match TRBD2. CDR1 and CDR2 from the germline V gene are SGHVS and FQNEAQ. The CDR3 runs to 16 residues. Unmatched junction bases numbered 8, after V lost 5 bases and J lost 7 bases. The CDR3 sequence: CASSPSGRATGGELFF. As DNA, the CDR3 is TGTGCCAGCAGCCCTAGCGGGAGGGCCACTGGCGGGGAGCTGTTTTTT.

V and J are TRBV9 and TRBJ2-7, with TRBD1 matching over 7 bases. Germline CDR1 reads SGDLS; CDR2 reads YYNGEE. The CDR3 sequence is 15 residues long. Germline trimming cut 3 bases from V and 3 bases from J; bases unmatched to any gene: 9. The CDR3 DNA reads as TGTGCCAGCAGCGCGTCTCCGGGACAGAGCTACGAGCAGTACTTC. Its protein product is CASSASPGQSYEQYF.

The chain uses TRBV30 and TRBJ2-1; a weak D match, TRBD2 (6 bases). CDR1 and CDR2 from the germline V gene are GTSNPN and SVGIG (reference sequence). This CDR3 region has 14 residues. V was cut by 2 bases and J by 7 bases, with 15 bases left in between. Here the CDR3 reads CAWSRDSGKNEQFF. The CDR3 DNA follows: TGTGCCTGGAGTAGGGACTCCGGGAAGAATGAGCAGTTCTTC.

CDR3 region: CAIRDDRGSGYTF. In DNA, the CDR3 is TGTGCCATCAGGGACGACAGGGGAAGCGGCTACACCTTC. The chain is built from TRBV10-3 and TRBJ1-2, with TRBD1 matching over 8 bases. The ends lost 6 bases at V and 8 bases at J; junction bases unmatched: 8. CDR1 and CDR2 (germline): ENHRY, SYGVKD. The CDR3 loop spans 13 amino acids.

The chain has TRBV28 and TRBJ2-7, with 8 bases identical to TRBD1. The V segment lost 5 bases and the J segment 0 bases; nucleotides outside the gene matches: 6. CDR3 size: 15 residues. Germline V gene data show CDR1 as MDHEN and CDR2 as SYDVKM. The CDR3 nucleotides read TGTGCCAGCAGTCTGACAGGGGCAGCCTCCTACGAGCAGTACTTC. The encoded protein is CASSLTGAASYEQYF.

This clonotype was counted a single time. The chain is built from TRBV11-2 and TRBJ2-5, with 8 positions matching TRBD1. The germline V gene has CDR1 SGHAT and CDR2 FQNNGV. The CDR3 is 13 amino acids. Unmatched junction bases numbered 3, after V lost 5 bases and J lost 4 bases. This CDR3 is CASSPRGRETQYF. For the CDR3, the DNA is TGTGCCAGCAGCCCCAGGGGGCGAGAGACCCAGTACTTC. Variable domain in full (rest from reference TRBV11-2 and TRBJ2-5): EAGVAQSPRYKIIEKRQSVAFWCNPISGHATLYWYQQILGQGPKLLIQFQNNGVVDDSQLPKDRFSAERLKGVDSTLKIQPAKLEDSAVYLCASSPRGRETQYFGPGTRLLVL.

This clonotype was detected only a few times. The rearrangement links TRBV19 to TRBJ1-5; the match to TRBD1 covers 9 bases. The CDR3 spans 15 residues. Unmatched junction bases numbered 3, after V lost 5 bases and J lost 1 base. Germline V gives CDR1 LNHDA, CDR2 SQIVND (reference sequence). DNA for the CDR3: TGTGCCAGTAGTTGGGGACAGGGAAGCAATCAGCCCCAGCATTTT. It is translated as CASSWGQGSNQPQHF.

The chain recombines TRBV7-2 with TRBJ2-3; TRBD1 might be the D (5 bases). The CDR3 spans 12 residues. V was cut by 5 bases and J by 5 bases, with 8 bases left in between. Germline V CDR1 and CDR2: SGHTA, FQGNSA. The CDR3 nucleotides are TGTGCCAGCAGCCCCCAGGGAGATACGCAGTATTTT. Encoded protein: CASSPQGDTQYF.

The chain uses TRBV27 and TRBJ2-2; 9 bases are shared with TRBD1. The CDR3 spans 14 residues. After removal of 7 bases from V and 5 bases from J, the junction contained 5 bases not matched to a gene. The germline V gene has CDR1 MNHEY and CDR2 SMNVEV (reference sequence). CDR3 sequence reads: CASTKDRGTGELFF. For the CDR3, the DNA is TGTGCCAGCACCAAAGACAGGGGGACCGGGGAGCTGTTTTTT.

The chain joins TRBV19 to TRBJ1-2; tentatively, D is TRBD1 (6 bases). Germline V CDR1 and CDR2: LNHDA, SQIVND (reference sequence). Trimming removed 3 bases from V and 6 bases from J, with 11 bases in between. The CDR3 is 13 residues long. Here the CDR3 reads CASSILTGDGYTF. CDR3 in DNA: TGTGCCAGTAGTATCTTGACAGGTGATGGCTACACCTTC.

V gene TRBV19 combines with J gene TRBJ2-2; 7 bases align to TRBD2. Germline V gene sequence: CDR1 LNHDA, CDR2 SQIVND (reference sequence). CDR3 length equals 15 residues. The trim removed 9 bases at V and 5 bases at J, leaving 12 bases unmatched. CDR3 sequence: CARTFKVGGTGELFF. The CDR3 region has the DNA TGTGCCAGGACTTTTAAAGTGGGGGGGACCGGGGAGCTGTTTTTT.

The rearrangement joins TRBV7-9 to TRBJ2-7; D is perhaps TRBD1 (5 bases). From germline, CDR1 is SEHNR and CDR2 FQNEAQ (reference sequence). This CDR3 is 14 amino acids long. V lost 6 bases, J lost 3 bases, and 15 bases lay in between. The CDR3 reads CASSPGAAHYEQYF. The DNA of the CDR3 is TGTGCCAGCAGTCCTGGGGCAGCGCACTACGAGCAGTACTTC.

The CDR3 loop is CASSQFLAVYNEQFF. Here the CDR3 DNA reads TGTGCCAGCAGCCAATTCCTAGCGGTTTACAATGAGCAGTTCTTC. This chain joins TRBV16 and TRBJ2-1; 7 nucleotides line up with TRBD2. Germline V gene lookup returns CDR1 KGHSY and CDR2 FQNENV. The V gene end was trimmed by 1 base and the J gene end by 4 bases; junction bases not matched to a gene: 4. The CDR3 covers 15 residues.

This chain links TRBV25-1 with TRBJ2-2; the match to TRBD2 covers 9 bases. This CDR3 region has 17 residues. Looked up from germline, CDR1 is MGHDK and CDR2 is SYGVNS. Trimming cost V 3 bases and J 11 bases; bases outside gene matches: 16. CDR3 region: CASSESGRLAVREELFF. CDR3 in DNA: TGTGCCAGCAGTGAGTCCGGGAGACTAGCGGTGCGAGAAGAGCTGTTTTTT.